These 27 T cell receptor beta chains were all obtained from the same sample, sequenced in a study of CD8 T cells in Susac syndrome. Random hexamers served to reverse transcribe roughly 0.45 to 1 ug RNA. MiXCR, applied by TCRdb to the immunoSEQ multiplex PCR reads, yields one record per CDR3 protein. The table has 180,000 or so distinct CDR3 sequences, 90% to 95% seen once. Sequencing was carried out using CD4+ T cells from PBMCs. All receptors derive from a human donor with multiple sclerosis.

The chain has TRBV7-2 and TRBJ1-6; D is unresolved. V was shortened by 4 bases and J by 9 bases, with 7 bases between the two germline ends. CDR1 and CDR2 from the germline V gene are SGHTA and FQGNSA. This CDR3 region has 12 residues. CDR3 bases: TGTGCCAGCAGCTCACCCCCTTCACCCCTCCACTTT. Amino acid sequence: CASSSPPSPLHF.

The chain carries TRBV12-3 or TRBV12-4 and TRBJ1-6; D is uncertain. The CDR3 runs to 12 residues. V was shortened by 3 bases and J by 5 bases, with 2 bases between the two germline ends. CDR3 sequence reads: CASSLHNSPLHF. CDR3 DNA sequence: TGTGCCAGCAGTTTGCATAATTCACCCCTCCACTTT.

The chain is built from TRBV3-1 and TRBJ2-1; tentative D call: TRBD2 (6 bases). Germline CDR1 reads LGHDT; CDR2 reads YNNKEL (reference sequence). The CDR3 consists of 16 residues. V lost 4 bases to trimming and J lost 4 bases, with 17 bases between them. The CDR3 protein is CASSPRGGIRYNEQFF. The CDR3 DNA is TGTGCCAGCAGCCCGAGAGGAGGGATCAGGTACAATGAGCAGTTCTTC.

CDR3 in amino acids: CSVVGWGTPSKAFF. CDR3 in DNA: TGCAGCGTTGTGGGGTGGGGGACGCCATCCAAAGCTTTCTTT. The V gene is TRBV29-1, the J gene TRBJ1-1; D may be TRBD1 (5 bases). The CDR3 is 14 residues long. Germline lookup yields CDR1 SQVTM and CDR2 ANQGSEA. V was clipped by 4 bases and J by 9 bases, with 21 bases between them.

The genes are TRBV4-2 and TRBJ2-3; the match to TRBD2 covers 12 bases. The CDR3 totals 19 residues. Losses at the gene ends were 0 bases for V and 0 bases for J; bases not matched to a gene: 7. Germline loops: CDR1 LGHNA, CDR2 YNFKEQ. The CDR3 nucleotides are TGTGCCAGCAGCCAAGATATGACTAGCGGGGGTTATAGCACAGATACGCAGTATTTT. Its protein product is CASSQDMTSGGYSTDTQYF.

The chain employs TRBV12-5 and TRBJ2-1, with D unclear. With 3 bases removed from V and 10 bases from J, the gap between germline ends came to 7 bases. The CDR3 sequence is 11 residues long. CDR1 is LGHNT, CDR2 FRNRAP, per germline. The CDR3 region is CASGLVTEQFF. The DNA of the CDR3 is TGTGCTAGTGGTTTAGTGACGGAGCAGTTCTTC.

This sequence joins TRBV27 and TRBJ2-7; possibly TRBD1 or TRBD2 for D (5 bases each). The V gene's germline CDR1 is MNHEY and CDR2 SMNVEV (reference sequence). The CDR3 totals 16 residues. Between the trimmed V and J ends, which lost 5 bases and 5 bases, there was a span of 22 bases. CDR3 sequence: CASSRGEGVTYDEQYF. CDR3 nucleotides: TGTGCCAGCAGTAGGGGTGAGGGCGTTACCTATGACGAGCAGTACTTC.

The chain employs TRBV20-1 and TRBJ1-4; 7 bases are shared with TRBD1. Losses at the gene ends were 7 bases for V and 3 bases for J; bases not matched to a gene: 5. The CDR3 extends over 13 amino acids. Per the germline V gene, CDR1 is DFQATT and CDR2 is SNEGSKA (reference sequence). CDR3 residues: CSVRDSSNEKLFF. CDR3 in DNA: TGCAGTGTTCGGGACAGCTCTAATGAAAAACTGTTTTTT.

The chain uses TRBV2 and TRBJ2-2; possibly TRBD2 for D (6 bases). V gave up 6 bases and J gave up 5 bases, with 7 bases separating them. Germline V CDR1 and CDR2: SNHLY, FYNNEI. The CDR3 runs 12 residues. CDR3 region: CASSAGTGELFF. CDR3 coding DNA: TGTGCCAGCAGCGCGGGGACCGGGGAGCTGTTTTTT. Combining the CDR3 with reference TRBV2 and TRBJ2-2 gives the whole variable domain EPEVTQTPSHQVTQMGQEVILRCVPISNHLYFYWYRQILGQKVEFLVSFYNNEISEKSEIFDDQFSVERPDGSNFTLKIRSTKLEDSAMYFCASSAGTGELFFGEGSRLTVL.

This clonotype was seen a few times. This chain links TRBV29-1 with TRBJ1-2; 10 positions match TRBD1. This CDR3 is built from 12 residues. After removal of 4 bases from V and 4 bases from J, the junction contained 0 bases not matched to a gene. Germline CDR1 is SQVTM and CDR2 is ANQGSEA. The CDR3 DNA is TGCAGCGTTGGGGACAGGGGCTATGGCTACACCTTC. Translation: CSVGDRGYGYTF.

This rearrangement joins TRBV5-1 to TRBJ2-3; possible D gene TRBD1, 6 bases. The V gene's germline CDR1 is SGHRS and CDR2 YFSETQ. Deletions cut 2 bases from V and 4 bases from J, with 11 bases between. This CDR3 has 14 amino acids. The CDR3 nucleotides read TGCGCCAGCAGCTTCGGACAGATTGCAGATACGCAGTATTTT. This sequence encodes CASSFGQIADTQYF. The whole variable domain, remainder taken from reference TRBV5-1 and TRBJ2-3, is KAGVTQTPRYLIKTRGQQVTLSCSPISGHRSVSWYQQTPGQGLQFLFEYFSETQRNKGNFPGRFSGRQFSNSRSEMNVSTLELGDSALYLCASSFGQIADTQYFGPGTRLTVL.

This chain joins TRBV30 and TRBJ2-1, with 12 bases lining up with TRBD2. V lost 5 bases, J lost 10 bases, and 6 bases stayed unmatched. CDR1 and CDR2 (germline): GTSNPN, SVGIG (reference sequence). The CDR3 is 13 amino acids. The DNA of the CDR3 is TGTGCCTGGGGGACTAGCGGGCCCGGCGAGCAGTTCTTC. Translating it yields CAWGTSGPGEQFF. The full variable domain, with the rest looked up from reference TRBV30 and TRBJ2-1, is SQTIHQWPATLVQPVGSPLSLECTVEGTSNPNLYWYRQAAGRGLQLLFYSVGIGQISSEVPQNLSASRPQDRQFILSSKKLLLSDSGFYLCAWGTSGPGEQFFGPGTRLTVL.

CDR3 protein: CASSSLLRNAQPQHF. The CDR3 DNA reads TGTGCCAGCAGCTCCCTTCTCAGGAACGCGCAGCCCCAGCATTTT. The genes are TRBV6-6 and TRBJ1-5, with D uncertain. CDR1 MNHNY and CDR2 SVGAGI come from the germline V gene (reference sequence). Trimming removed 6 bases from V and 7 bases from J, with 19 bases in between. The CDR3 covers 15 residues.

Only one count was recorded for this clonotype. V is TRBV15 and J is TRBJ1-1; D remains unclear. The V gene lost 4 bases and the J gene lost 2 bases, with 5 bases spanning the gap. The germline V gene encodes CDR1 LNHNV and CDR2 YYDKDF (reference sequence). The CDR3 runs 12 residues. The CDR3 sequence is CATSKANTEAFF. The CDR3, as DNA: TGTGCCACCAGCAAGGCTAACACTGAAGCTTTCTTT. The full variable domain, with the rest looked up from reference TRBV15 and TRBJ1-1, is DAMVIQNPRYQVTQFGKPVTLSCSQTLNHNVMYWYQQKSSQAPKLLFHYYDKDFNNEADTPDNFQSRRPNTSFCFLDIRSPGLGDTAMYLCATSKANTEAFFGQGTRLTVV.

The CDR3 bases are TGTGCCAGCAGCACCCGGGGAGTCGATACGCAGTATTTT. This translates into CASSTRGVDTQYF. This sequence joins TRBV7-6 and TRBJ2-3, with D tentatively TRBD2 (5 bases). Germline V gene lookup returns CDR1 SGHVS and CDR2 FNYEAQ. The CDR3 is 13 amino acids. V was shortened by 5 bases and J by 6 bases, with 12 bases between the two germline ends.

The J gene is TRBJ2-7, the V gene TRBV10-3, with 11 positions matching TRBD2. V was clipped by 7 bases and J by 6 bases; unmatched bases: 8. This CDR3 has 14 residues. Germline CDR1 is ENHRY and CDR2 is SYGVKD. CDR3 coding DNA: TGTGCCATCACCCCTAGCGGGAGGAGAGGCGAGCAGTACTTC. This encodes CAITPSGRRGEQYF.

The chain has TRBV7-2 and TRBJ2-7; D may be TRBD1 or TRBD2 (5 bases each). CDR1 is SGHTA, CDR2 FQGNSA, per germline. The CDR3 runs to 14 residues. Trimming took off 3 bases at V and 2 bases at J, with 11 bases between the two ends. CDR3 nucleotide sequence: TGTGCCAGCAGCTTCCGGGGCATAGCCTACGAGCAGTACTTC. This translates into CASSFRGIAYEQYF.

V gene TRBV5-1 combines with J gene TRBJ2-7; 7 bases align to TRBD2. The ends lost 0 bases at V and 3 bases at J; junction bases unmatched: 6. Germline lookup yields CDR1 SGHRS and CDR2 YFSETQ. The CDR3 covers 15 residues. This chain's CDR3 is CASSLAGGSNYEQYF. As DNA, the CDR3 is TGCGCCAGCAGCTTGGCTGGCGGGAGCAACTACGAGCAGTACTTC.

This chain uses TRBV12-3 or TRBV12-4 with TRBJ2-7, with D perhaps matching TRBD2 (7 bases). Trimming left V 5 bases short and J 1 base short, with 15 bases between. This CDR3 spans 15 amino acids. CDR3 in DNA: TGTGCCAGCAGTCAAACGGGGGGCCAATCCTACGAGCAGTACTTC. This sequence encodes CASSQTGGQSYEQYF.

The rearrangement uses TRBV7-2 and TRBJ2-3, with D unclear. Trimming cost V 5 bases and J 11 bases, with 14 bases left between them. The V gene's germline CDR1 is SGHTA and CDR2 FQGNSA. The CDR3 loop spans 12 amino acids. CDR3 in DNA: TGTGCCAGCAGCCCCAGGCCCCGAGGGCAGTATTTT. The encoded protein is CASSPRPRGQYF.

V gene TRBV5-4 combines with J gene TRBJ2-6; TRBD2 is a possible D gene (5 bases). CDR1 and CDR2 (germline): SGHNT, YYREEE (reference sequence). Trimming shortened V by 3 bases and J by 4 bases, and 14 bases separated the two germline ends. The CDR3 covers 16 residues. This CDR3 is CASSSLGWAGANVLTF. DNA for the CDR3: TGTGCCAGCAGCTCACTAGGGTGGGCCGGGGCCAACGTCCTGACTTTC.

This clonotype appeared once. This CDR3 reads CSVPPQGMTGGYTF. CDR3 coding DNA: TGCAGCGTTCCCCCCCAGGGAATGACAGGTGGCTACACCTTC. The V and J genes are TRBV29-1 and TRBJ1-2; possibly TRBD1 for D (6 bases). Trimming left V 5 bases short and J 7 bases short, with 20 bases between. Germline V gene sequence: CDR1 SQVTM, CDR2 ANQGSEA. This CDR3 spans 14 amino acids.

V and J are TRBV6-6 and TRBJ1-2; D is undetermined. Germline V gene data show CDR1 as MNHNY and CDR2 as SVGAGI (reference sequence). The CDR3 covers 14 residues. V shed 2 bases and J shed 1 base, with 8 bases lying between them. CDR3 region: CASSYGENNYGYTF. DNA of the CDR3: TGTGCCAGCAGTTACGGGGAGAATAACTATGGCTACACCTTC.

In its sample, this clonotype was seen once. The chain has TRBV5-4 and TRBJ2-5; TRBD2 matches at 12 bases. The CDR3 consists of 15 residues. Germline loops: CDR1 SGHNT, CDR2 YYREEE (reference sequence). With 4 bases clipped from V and 5 bases from J, the junction kept 6 bases outside the gene matches. The CDR3 protein is CASSQTSGSGETQYF. The CDR3 nucleotides are TGTGCCAGCAGCCAGACTAGCGGGAGCGGTGAGACCCAGTACTTC.

The chain links TRBV7-2 to TRBJ2-5, with 11 bases aligning to TRBD2. The CDR3 length is 15 residues. Germline CDR1 reads SGHTA; CDR2 reads FQGNSA. V gave up 5 bases and J gave up 4 bases; unmatched junction bases: 6. This CDR3 reads CASSLLAGVGETQYF. Written as DNA, the CDR3 is TGTGCCAGCAGCCTACTAGCGGGAGTAGGAGAGACCCAGTACTTC.

This chain connects TRBV5-1 to TRBJ2-2; 7 nucleotides align to TRBD2. The CDR3 has 14 residues. CDR1 and CDR2 (germline): SGHRS, YFSETQ. V lost 9 bases and J lost 4; bases outside the gene matches: 9. Here the CDR3 DNA reads TGCGCCACCCGACTAGCAACACTCACCGGGGAGCTGTTTTTT. Translated, it gives CATRLATLTGELFF.

The chain joins TRBV30 to TRBJ1-5; D is ambiguous. Germline CDR1 GTSNPN, CDR2 SVGIG (reference sequence). Trimming pared 6 bases from V and 5 bases from J, leaving 14 bases between. The CDR3 runs 13 residues. The CDR3 DNA is TGTGCCTGCGGTCTTCGTCTAGATCAGCCCCAGCATTTT. It translates to CACGLRLDQPQHF.